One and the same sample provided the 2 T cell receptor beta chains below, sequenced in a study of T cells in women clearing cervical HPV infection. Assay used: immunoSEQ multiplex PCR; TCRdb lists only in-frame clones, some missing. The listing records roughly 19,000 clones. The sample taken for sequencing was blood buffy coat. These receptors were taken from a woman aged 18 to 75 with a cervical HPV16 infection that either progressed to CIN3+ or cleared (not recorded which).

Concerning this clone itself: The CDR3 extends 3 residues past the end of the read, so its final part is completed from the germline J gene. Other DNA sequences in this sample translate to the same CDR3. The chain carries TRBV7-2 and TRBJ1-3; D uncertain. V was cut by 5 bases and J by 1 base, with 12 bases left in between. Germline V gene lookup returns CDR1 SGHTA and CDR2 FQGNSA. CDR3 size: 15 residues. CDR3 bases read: TGTGCCAGCAGCGCCCAAGGGTTTTCTGGAAACACC. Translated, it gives CASSAQGFSGNT. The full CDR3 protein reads CASSAQGFSGNTIYF.

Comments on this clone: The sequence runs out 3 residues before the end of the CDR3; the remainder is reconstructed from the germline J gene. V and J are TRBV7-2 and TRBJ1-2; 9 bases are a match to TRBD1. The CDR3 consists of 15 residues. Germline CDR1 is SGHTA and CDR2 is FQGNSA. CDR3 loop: CASSSGPGQGIGYTF. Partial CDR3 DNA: TGTGCCAGCAGCTCCGGACCGGGACAGGGCATCGGC. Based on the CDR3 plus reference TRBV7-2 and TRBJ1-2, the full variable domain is GAGVSQSPSNKVTEKGKDVELRCDPISGHTALYWYRQSLGQGLEFLIYFQGNSAPDKSGLPSDRFSAERTGGSVSTLTIQRTQQEDSAVYLCASSSGPGQGIGYTFGSGTRLTVV.